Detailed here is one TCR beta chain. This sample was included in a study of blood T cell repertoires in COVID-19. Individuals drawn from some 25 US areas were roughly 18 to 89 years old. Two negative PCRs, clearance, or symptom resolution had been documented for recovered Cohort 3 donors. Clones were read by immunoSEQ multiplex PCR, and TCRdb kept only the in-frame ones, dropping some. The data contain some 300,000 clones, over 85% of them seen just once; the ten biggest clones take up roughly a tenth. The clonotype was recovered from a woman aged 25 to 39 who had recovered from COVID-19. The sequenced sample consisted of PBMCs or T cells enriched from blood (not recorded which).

This chain's CDR3 is CASSDTGRVYEQYF. The CDR3 DNA follows: TGCGCCAGCAGTGATACTGGGAGGGTATACGAGCAGTACTTC. The chain is built from TRBV10-2 and TRBJ2-7, with 7 bases aligning to TRBD2. CDR1 is WSHSY and CDR2 is SAAADI in the germline V gene. J lost 4 bases, V lost 3 bases, and 6 bases had no gene match. This CDR3 spans 14 amino acids.